Below, 20 T cell receptor beta chains from the same sample are listed, as sequenced in a study of blood T cell repertoires in COVID-19. Profiling relied on immunoSEQ multiplex PCR, and the TCRdb table lists in-frame clones only, not all of them. The sample has about 170,000 clones, approximately 87% seen once; the top ten hold roughly 4.5%. Sequenced input: PBMCs or T cells enriched from blood (not recorded which). Every receptor here comes from a woman aged 45-59 years who had recovered from COVID-19.

The rearrangement uses TRBV12-3 or TRBV12-4 and TRBJ2-3; D unresolved. CDR3 size: 11 residues. V shed 6 bases and J shed 3 bases, with 4 bases lying between them. The DNA for the CDR3 is TGTGCCAGCAGGCGTACAGATACGCAGTATTTT. This sequence encodes CASRRTDTQYF.

CDR3 sequence: CASRVRGNTEAFF. For the CDR3, the DNA is TGTGCCAGCAGGGTTCGAGGGAACACTGAAGCTTTCTTT. The gene calls are TRBV13 and TRBJ1-1, with unresolved D. V lost 6 bases and J 1 base, leaving 9 bases between the germline ends. Looked up from germline, CDR1 is PRHDT and CDR2 is FYEKMQ (reference sequence). This CDR3 contains 13 residues.

V usage is TRBV9 and J usage is TRBJ1-3, with 7 nucleotides matching TRBD1. Germline V lookup: CDR1 SGDLS, CDR2 YYNGEE. This CDR3 has 14 amino acids. V was pared by 3 bases and J by 2 bases, with 2 bases of the junction left unmatched. CDR3 region: CASSAGTAGNTIYF. CDR3 coding DNA: TGTGCCAGCAGCGCCGGGACAGCTGGAAACACCATATATTTT.

V usage is TRBV7-6 and J usage is TRBJ1-6; D remains unclear. This CDR3 region has 13 residues. CDR1 SGHVS and CDR2 FNYEAQ come from the germline V gene. The germline V and J ends were trimmed by 1 base and 11 bases, with 9 bases remaining between them. The DNA of the CDR3 is TGTGCCAGCAGCTTAGGGGCGAGCCCACCCCTCCACTTT. This translates into CASSLGASPPLHF.

The chain joins TRBV18 to TRBJ2-3, with 8 bases identical to TRBD2. V was clipped by 2 bases and J by 4 bases; unmatched bases: 14. Germline loops: CDR1 KGHSH, CDR2 LQKENI. This CDR3 is 18 amino acids long. Here the CDR3 reads CASSPREAGGGPSDTQYF. The CDR3 coding sequence is TGTGCCAGCTCACCAAGGGAGGCCGGCGGGGGGCCCTCAGATACGCAGTATTTT.

This clone was counted once. This chain joins TRBV5-5 and TRBJ1-2; no definite D call. Germline-derived CDR1 and CDR2 are SGHKS and YYEKEE (reference sequence). Trimming took off 2 bases at V and 3 bases at J, with 8 bases between the two ends. The CDR3 covers 13 residues. The CDR3 protein is CASSLWGDYGYTF. CDR3 coding DNA: TGTGCCAGCAGCTTATGGGGAGACTATGGCTACACCTTC.

The chain has TRBV7-8 and TRBJ1-6; D is undetermined. There are 14 residues in the CDR3. The V gene's germline CDR1 is SGHVS and CDR2 FQNEAQ. Trimming took 2 bases from V and 6 from J, leaving 8 bases between them. CDR3 DNA sequence: TGTGCCAGCAGCTTAATAACTGCTAATTCACCCCTCCACTTT. It codes for CASSLITANSPLHF.

The sample holds a few counts of this clone. Here the CDR3 DNA reads TGTGCCAGCAGCTTCCGGGACAGAAATTCACCCCTCCACTTT. Protein product: CASSFRDRNSPLHF. The chain carries TRBV7-9 and TRBJ1-6, with TRBD1 identical over 7 bases. V lost 3 bases and J lost 7; bases outside the gene matches: 3. Per germline, CDR1 SEHNR and CDR2 FQNEAQ (reference sequence). CDR3 length: 14 amino acids.

This clone has just a few counts. The chain is built from TRBV14 and TRBJ2-7; TRBD1 might be the D (6 bases). CDR1 SGHDN and CDR2 FVKESK come from the germline V gene. The V end lost 1 base, the J end lost 6 bases, and 10 bases lay between the germline ends. The CDR3 consists of 13 residues. CDR3 sequence: CASSQASGVEQYV. In nucleotides, the CDR3 is TGTGCCAGCAGCCAAGCGTCAGGGGTCGAGCAGTACGTC.

The chain joins TRBV24-1 to TRBJ2-3; the match to TRBD1 covers 8 bases. This CDR3 region has 13 residues. With V trimmed by 9 bases and J by 1 base, 2 bases remained unmatched. Germline lookup yields CDR1 KGHDR and CDR2 SFDVKD. CDR3 region: CATEGQGTDTQYF. In nucleotides, the CDR3 is TGTGCCACCGAGGGACAGGGCACAGATACGCAGTATTTT.

The V call is TRBV29-1, the J call TRBJ1-4, with 7 bases fitting TRBD1. The length of the CDR3 is 12 residues. Trimming removed 7 bases from V and 8 bases from J; junction bases left unmatched: 7. Germline V CDR1 and CDR2: SQVTM, ANQGSEA. As DNA, the CDR3 is TGCAGCGCCAACGCACAGGGGGAAAAACTGTTTTTT. The encoded protein is CSANAQGEKLFF.

This chain uses TRBV4-1 with TRBJ1-2; D uncertain. Trimming removed 4 bases from V and 5 bases from J, with 11 bases in between. The CDR3 covers 13 residues. CDR1 is MGHRA and CDR2 is YSYEKL in the germline V gene. The CDR3 protein is CASSPHDMYGYTF. The DNA of the CDR3 is TGCGCCAGCAGCCCTCACGACATGTATGGCTACACCTTC.

This chain links TRBV27 with TRBJ2-1; 9 positions agree with TRBD2. V lost 3 bases and J lost 9; bases outside the gene matches: 12. Per germline, CDR1 MNHEY and CDR2 SMNVEV (reference sequence). The CDR3 totals 16 residues. The DNA for the CDR3 is TGTGCCAGCAGTTTGACCCCGGGACTAGCCTCGGGTGAGCAGTTCTTC. It encodes CASSLTPGLASGEQFF.

The rearrangement joins TRBV18 to TRBJ1-5; tentative D call: TRBD1 (6 bases). The V gene lost 6 bases and the J gene lost 0 bases, with 12 bases spanning the gap. Germline V lookup: CDR1 KGHSH, CDR2 LQKENI. This CDR3 is 15 amino acids long. CDR3: CASSSGTYSNQPQHF. CDR3 nucleotide sequence: TGTGCCAGCTCCAGCGGGACATATAGCAATCAGCCCCAGCATTTT.

This clone was detected only a few times. This chain connects TRBV28 to TRBJ1-1; maybe TRBD1 (6 bases). The CDR3 runs to 13 residues. Deletions cut 8 bases from V and 4 bases from J, with 14 bases between. Germline V CDR1 and CDR2: MDHEN, SYDVKM. In DNA form, the CDR3 reads TGTGCCAGCCAACAGGGTGTGCCCACTGAAGCTTTCTTT. This gives the protein CASQQGVPTEAFF.

The chain uses TRBV19 and TRBJ1-6; tentative D call: TRBD1 (5 bases). V was shortened by 0 bases and J by 9 bases, with 6 bases between the two germline ends. The CDR3 sequence is 13 residues long. CDR1 is LNHDA and CDR2 is SQIVND in the germline V gene (reference sequence). The CDR3 region has the DNA TGTGCCAGTAGTATAGAAGGGGCTTCACCCCTCCACTTT. Its translation: CASSIEGASPLHF.

V and J are TRBV3-1 (or the pseudogene TRBV3-2) and TRBJ2-7; D may be TRBD1 (5 bases). The germline V gene has CDR1 LGHDT and CDR2 YNNKEL (reference sequence). Deletions cut 1 base from V and 4 bases from J, with 14 bases between. The CDR3 loop spans 15 amino acids. The CDR3 is CASSQAGLGLYEQYV. CDR3 coding DNA: TGTGCCAGCAGCCAAGCAGGGCTAGGGTTATACGAGCAGTACGTC.

V is TRBV2 and J is TRBJ1-1; D is perhaps TRBD1 (5 bases). Germline CDR1 SNHLY, CDR2 FYNNEI. The CDR3 is 17 amino acids. V lost 3 bases and J lost 2, with 19 bases in between. The CDR3 here is CASSEDSTAFFNTEAFF. CDR3 bases: TGTGCCAGCAGTGAGGATTCGACAGCCTTTTTTAACACTGAAGCTTTCTTT.

This chain joins TRBV30 and TRBJ1-4; D unclear. CDR3 size: 13 residues. Germline V gene sequence: CDR1 GTSNPN, CDR2 SVGIG (reference sequence). Deletions cut 5 bases from V and 4 bases from J, with 11 bases between. DNA for the CDR3: TGTGCCTGGGCGTGGCCCGATAATGAAAAACTGTTTTTT. Translated, it gives CAWAWPDNEKLFF.

The sample holds a few counts of this clone. V usage is TRBV28 and J usage is TRBJ2-1; TRBD1 matches at 8 bases. This CDR3 spans 15 amino acids. V dropped 7 bases and J dropped 9; count of bases not matched to a gene: 14. Germline CDR1 is MDHEN and CDR2 is SYDVKM. The CDR3 spells CASIPRTGSLSEQFF. In DNA form, the CDR3 reads TGTGCCAGCATACCTAGGACAGGGTCCCTTAGTGAGCAGTTCTTC.